What follows are 22 T cell receptor beta chains derived from one specimen sequenced in a study of blood T cell repertoires in COVID-19. Sequenced by immunoSEQ multiplex PCR; TCRdb stores in-frame clones only, minus some. The sample shows tens of thousands of clones, roughly 87% of them seen only once. The sample comprised peripheral blood. Receptors were obtained from a woman of 80 years or more with COVID-19, enrolled during active disease.

The chain couples TRBV5-1 to TRBJ1-1; TRBD1 matches 8 bases. Per the germline V gene, CDR1 is SGHRS and CDR2 is YFSETQ. This CDR3 comprises 13 residues. V lost 2 bases and J lost 3; bases outside the gene matches: 0. The CDR3 region has the DNA TGCGCCAGCAGCTTACAGGGGGACACTGAAGCTTTCTTT. Its protein product is CASSLQGDTEAFF. Full variable domain (rest looked up from reference TRBV5-1 and TRBJ1-1): KAGVTQTPRYLIKTRGQQVTLSCSPISGHRSVSWYQQTPGQGLQFLFEYFSETQRNKGNFPGRFSGRQFSNSRSEMNVSTLELGDSALYLCASSLQGDTEAFFGQGTRLTVV.

The chain carries TRBV5-1 and TRBJ2-2, with 12 bases matching TRBD2. There are 19 residues in the CDR3. With 4 bases clipped from V and 7 bases from J, the junction kept 17 bases outside the gene matches. Germline V CDR1 and CDR2: SGHRS, YFSETQ. The CDR3: CASSPLRTSGGPGDGELFF. As DNA, the CDR3 is TGCGCCAGCAGCCCATTACGAACTAGCGGGGGGCCCGGGGACGGGGAGCTGTTTTTT.

This chain links TRBV10-1 with TRBJ1-1; 7 nucleotides agree with TRBD1. V was pared by 5 bases and J by 4 bases, with 4 bases of the junction left unmatched. Per germline, CDR1 WNHNN and CDR2 SYGVQD (reference sequence). The CDR3 extends over 13 amino acids. CDR3 bases: TGCGCCAGCAGTATCTCAGGGGGCACTGAAGCTTTCTTT. This sequence encodes CASSISGGTEAFF.

The rearrangement links TRBV28 to TRBJ1-3, with 7 bases lining up with TRBD1. The CDR3 is 16 residues long. Germline CDR1 and CDR2: MDHEN and SYDVKM. The V gene end was trimmed by 8 bases and the J gene end by 2 bases; junction bases not matched to a gene: 12. The CDR3 region is CASGKTGLVPGNTIYF. The CDR3 bases are TGTGCCAGCGGGAAGACAGGGTTAGTCCCTGGAAACACCATATATTTT.

V and J are TRBV30 and TRBJ2-3; D may be TRBD1 (6 bases). Trimming took off 0 bases at V and 9 bases at J, with 13 bases between the two ends. The CDR3 extends over 13 amino acids. In germline, CDR1 is GTSNPN, CDR2 SVGIG (reference sequence). The CDR3 is CAWSVLGTRTQYF. DNA of the CDR3: TGTGCCTGGAGTGTACTCGGGACACGGACGCAGTATTTT.

The chain carries TRBV11-2 and TRBJ1-2; D may be TRBD1 (6 bases). V was cut by 0 bases and J by 8 bases, with 16 bases left in between. Looked up from germline, CDR1 is SGHAT and CDR2 is FQNNGV. The length of the CDR3 is 15 residues. The DNA of the CDR3 is TGTGCCAGCAGCTTAGAGTTGGGCGCAGGGGTCGGCTACACCTTC. It translates to CASSLELGAGVGYTF.

The J gene is TRBJ2-7, the V gene TRBV2; 7 bases match TRBD1. Germline V gene data show CDR1 as SNHLY and CDR2 as FYNNEI. CDR3 length: 13 residues. With 7 bases clipped from V and 3 bases from J, the junction kept 6 bases outside the gene matches. CDR3 loop: CASTWGQNYEQYF. The CDR3, as DNA: TGTGCCAGCACCTGGGGACAGAACTACGAGCAGTACTTC.

DNA of the CDR3: TGTGCCAGCAGTTTATCGGGTTTGCGGACTCAAGGATCCTACAATGAGCAGTTCTTC. The encoded protein is CASSLSGLRTQGSYNEQFF. The V and J genes are TRBV27 and TRBJ2-1, with a tentative D call TRBD2 (5 bases). The V and J ends lost 0 bases and 1 base respectively, with 19 bases between them. The CDR3 is made up of 19 amino acids. Germline V gene sequence: CDR1 MNHEY, CDR2 SMNVEV (reference sequence).

This CDR3 is CASSEAQVTAPLHF. The DNA for the CDR3 is TGTGCCAGCAGTGAAGCACAGGTTACGGCACCCCTCCACTTT. V usage is TRBV6-1 and J usage is TRBJ1-6, with D possibly being TRBD1 (5 bases). This CDR3 contains 14 residues. With 0 bases removed from V and 11 bases from J, the gap between germline ends came to 11 bases. Germline V gene lookup returns CDR1 MNHNS and CDR2 SASEGT.

The V call is TRBV5-5, the J call TRBJ2-5; 10 nucleotides line up with TRBD1. This CDR3 spans 19 amino acids. After removal of 3 bases from V and 1 base from J, the junction contained 15 bases not matched to a gene. The germline CDR1 and CDR2 sequences are SGHKS and YYEKEE (reference sequence). The CDR3 DNA sequence: TGTGCCAGCAGCTGGGATCCCGGGACAGGGGCCCAGACCCAAGAGACCCAGTACTTC. This translates into CASSWDPGTGAQTQETQYF.

This chain uses TRBV5-1 with TRBJ2-2; no clear D. This CDR3 region has 16 residues. CDR1 is SGHRS and CDR2 is YFSETQ in the germline V gene. V dropped 4 bases and J dropped 0 bases, with 13 bases sitting between them. CDR3 coding DNA: TGCGCCAGCAGCCCCGATCGAGCATCGAACACCGGGGAGCTGTTTTTT. This encodes CASSPDRASNTGELFF.

This sequence joins TRBV6-5 and TRBJ2-1, with a weak D call TRBD2 (7 bases). The CDR3 is made up of 14 amino acids. CDR1 MNHEY and CDR2 SVGAGI come from the germline V gene. V lost 6 bases and J 2 bases, leaving 11 bases between the germline ends. The CDR3 bases are TGTGCCAGCAGCCCCGGGGGGCCCTACAATGAGCAGTTCTTC. Translating gives CASSPGGPYNEQFF.

DNA for the CDR3: TGTGCCATCAGTGGACAGGGGGCTATCGGGGAGCTGTTTTTT. It codes for CAISGQGAIGELFF. This sequence joins TRBV10-3 and TRBJ2-2, with TRBD1 matching over 10 bases. This CDR3 region has 14 residues. V lost 4 bases, J lost 7 bases, and 3 bases stayed unmatched. Germline-derived CDR1 and CDR2 are ENHRY and SYGVKD.

This clone was observed at least ten times. This chain joins TRBV4-1 and TRBJ1-1; D might be TRBD1 (5 bases). The CDR3 length is 14 residues. Looked up from germline, CDR1 is MGHRA and CDR2 is YSYEKL. V was trimmed by 0 bases and J by 5 bases, leaving 10 bases between them. DNA of the CDR3: TGCGCCAGCAGCCAAGAAACACAGGCGACTGAAGCTTTCTTT. Translation: CASSQETQATEAFF.

The CDR3 bases are TGTGCCAGCAGCCTGGCCGAACGATACGAGCAGTACTTC. Translating gives CASSLAERYEQYF. The chain links TRBV21-1 to TRBJ2-7; TRBD1 is taken as the D call from the table, unchecked against the DNA. TRBV21-1 is reported as a pseudogene. The CDR3 has 13 residues.

The rearrangement links TRBV11-1 to TRBJ2-7; weak D call: TRBD1 (6 bases). V dropped 3 bases and J dropped 5 bases, with 20 bases sitting between them. The CDR3 has 16 amino acids. Germline CDR1 is SGHAT and CDR2 is FQDESV (reference sequence). DNA of the CDR3: TGTGCCAGCAGCTTGCTCGCAGGGGTCGGTTCTAACGAGCAGTACTTC. Its protein is CASSLLAGVGSNEQYF. Drawing the rest from reference TRBV11-1 and TRBJ2-7, the complete variable domain is EAEVAQSPRYKITEKSQAVAFWCDPISGHATLYWYRQILGQGPELLVQFQDESVVDDSQLPKDRFSAERLKGVDSTLKIQPAELGDSAMYLCASSLLAGVGSNEQYFGPGTRLTVT.

The chain's CDR3 is CASSQTRQAVAYNEQFF. DNA for the CDR3: TGTGCCAGCAGCCAAACCAGACAGGCCGTAGCCTACAATGAGCAGTTCTTC. The rearrangement uses TRBV4-2 and TRBJ2-1; D perhaps matches TRBD1 (6 bases). Looked up from germline, CDR1 is LGHNA and CDR2 is YNFKEQ. V lost 2 bases, J lost 2 bases, and 16 bases lay in between. The CDR3 covers 17 residues.

The chain recombines TRBV19 with TRBJ2-5; 13 bases line up with TRBD2. The length of the CDR3 is 16 residues. Germline-derived CDR1 and CDR2 are LNHDA and SQIVND (reference sequence). V trimming: 4 bases; J trimming: 1 base; junction bases outside the gene matches: 3. CDR3 sequence: CASSRGTSGAQETQYF. As DNA, the CDR3 is TGTGCCAGTAGTAGGGGGACTAGCGGGGCCCAAGAGACCCAGTACTTC.

The V call is TRBV6-5, the J call TRBJ1-5; 8 bases are a match to TRBD1. V was clipped by 7 bases and J by 1 base; unmatched bases: 6. Per germline, CDR1 MNHEY and CDR2 SVGAGI. This CDR3 comprises 15 residues. The CDR3 here is CASMDRVGSNQPQHF. CDR3 bases: TGTGCCAGCATGGACAGGGTTGGCAGCAATCAGCCCCAGCATTTT.

This rearrangement joins TRBV10-3 to TRBJ1-6; D unclear. Trimming shortened V by 0 bases and J by 10 bases, and 4 bases separated the two germline ends. CDR1 is ENHRY, CDR2 SYGVKD, per germline. This CDR3 spans 12 amino acids. The chain's CDR3 is CAISESRSPLHF. For the CDR3, the DNA is TGTGCCATCAGTGAGTCTCGGTCACCCCTCCACTTT.

The V call is TRBV5-4, the J call TRBJ2-3, with D unclear. V dropped 4 bases and J dropped 0 bases, with 12 bases sitting between them. CDR1 and CDR2 from the germline V gene are SGHNT and YYREEE (reference sequence). The CDR3 runs to 15 residues. The CDR3 loop is CASSLGHGSTDTQYF. CDR3 sequence (DNA): TGTGCCAGCAGCCTTGGGCACGGTAGCACAGATACGCAGTATTTT.

V and J are TRBV9 and TRBJ2-5; D is ambiguous. This CDR3 has 15 amino acids. V was shortened by 3 bases and J by 2 bases, with 14 bases between the two germline ends. Germline V lookup: CDR1 SGDLS, CDR2 YYNGEE. Written as DNA, the CDR3 is TGTGCCAGCAGCGCCGGAGAAACCCCACAAGAGACCCAGTACTTC. Translation: CASSAGETPQETQYF.